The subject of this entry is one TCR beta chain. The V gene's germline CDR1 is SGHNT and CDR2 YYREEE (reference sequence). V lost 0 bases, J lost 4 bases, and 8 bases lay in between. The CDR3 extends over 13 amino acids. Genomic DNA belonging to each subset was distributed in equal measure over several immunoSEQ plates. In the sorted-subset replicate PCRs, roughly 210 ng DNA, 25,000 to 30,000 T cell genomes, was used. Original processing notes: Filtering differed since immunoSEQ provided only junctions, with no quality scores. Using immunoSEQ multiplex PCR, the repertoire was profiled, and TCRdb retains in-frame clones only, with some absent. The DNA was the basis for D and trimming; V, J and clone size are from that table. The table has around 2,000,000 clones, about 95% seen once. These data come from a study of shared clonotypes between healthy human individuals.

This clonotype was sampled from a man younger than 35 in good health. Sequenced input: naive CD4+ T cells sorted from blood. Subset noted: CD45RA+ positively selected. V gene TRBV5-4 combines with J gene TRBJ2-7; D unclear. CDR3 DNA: TGTGCCAGCAGCTTGGGAAGACTTTACGAGCAGTACTTC. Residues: CASSLGRLYEQYF. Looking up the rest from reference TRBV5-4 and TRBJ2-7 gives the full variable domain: ETGVTQSPTHLIKTRGQQVTLRCSSQSGHNTVSWYQQALGQGPQFIFQYYREEENGRGNFPPRFSGLQFPNYSSELNVNALELDDSALYLCASSLGRLYEQYFGPGTRLTVT.